These 15 T cell receptor beta chains were sequenced from one sample in a study of blood T cells in healthy people across ages. For the second PCR, which ran for roughly 7 to 11 cycles, a sample-barcoded 5' primer and a J-beta primer mix were used. Via MiXCR, TCRdb re-called the 5' RACE reads, giving one row per CDR3 protein. The table shows about 930,000 distinct CDR3 sequences, with almost 30% occurring only once. This sample was shared with a second study, whose subject was T cells of mothers and their children.

The sample comprised blood. These receptors originate from a middle-aged woman in good health.

V gene TRBV15 combines with J gene TRBJ1-1; D possibly corresponds to TRBD1 (6 bases). The CDR3 contains 16 residues. Germline CDR1 is LNHNV and CDR2 is YYDKDF (reference sequence). V gave up 0 bases and J gave up 3 bases, with 14 bases separating them. CDR3 sequence reads: CATSRDFFGGHTEAFF. The CDR3 nucleotides read TGTGCCACCAGCAGAGACTTCTTTGGGGGGCACACTGAAGCTTTCTTT.

The chain carries TRBV10-3 and TRBJ2-1; 9 nucleotides align to TRBD1. V gave up 4 bases and J gave up 2 bases; unmatched junction bases: 21. Germline V gives CDR1 ENHRY, CDR2 SYGVKD. The CDR3 length is 21 residues. The CDR3 loop reads CAISGFSDRGKSLTPYNEQFF. The CDR3 nucleotides read TGTGCCATCAGTGGGTTTTCAGACAGGGGGAAGTCTTTGACCCCCTACAATGAGCAGTTCTTC.

This clonotype was recorded a few times. The rearrangement uses TRBV9 and TRBJ2-5, with D unresolved. This CDR3 has 14 amino acids. Germline CDR1 and CDR2: SGDLS and YYNGEE. The V end lost 0 bases, the J end lost 5 bases, and 11 bases lay between the germline ends. The CDR3 loop reads CASSVGGTIETQYF. The CDR3 nucleotides read TGTGCCAGCAGCGTAGGCGGCACTATCGAGACCCAGTACTTC. Full variable domain (outside the CDR3, taken from reference TRBV9 and TRBJ2-5): DSGVTQTPKHLITATGQRVTLRCSPRSGDLSVYWYQQSLDQGLQFLIQYYNGEERAKGNILERFSAQQFPDLHSELNLSSLELGDSALYFCASSVGGTIETQYFGPGTRLLVL.

This clonotype has a handful of counts. V and J are TRBV7-6 and TRBJ2-1; D is perhaps TRBD2 (6 bases). The CDR3 extends over 14 amino acids. The ends were cut back, 4 bases at V and 11 bases at J, with 18 bases in the middle. The germline gives CDR1 SGHVS, CDR2 FNYEAQ. The CDR3 DNA sequence: TGTGCCAGCAGCTCCCCGACTAGTTCTAATCAGCAGTTCTTC. Residues: CASSSPTSSNQQFF.

This chain joins TRBV11-2 and TRBJ2-1, with a possible D match to TRBD2 (7 bases). Per the germline V gene, CDR1 is SGHAT and CDR2 is FQNNGV. This CDR3 has 16 residues. V lost 6 bases, J lost 5 bases, and 20 bases lay in between. The CDR3 nucleotides are TGTGCCAGCAGTTATACGAACGCGGGGGCTAACAATGAGCAGTTCTTC. It codes for CASSYTNAGANNEQFF.

This clonotype was found a few times. The chain uses TRBV16 and TRBJ1-1; TRBD1 matches 9 bases. This CDR3 is built from 14 residues. Looked up from germline, CDR1 is KGHSY and CDR2 is FQNENV. V shed 5 bases and J 3 bases; nucleotides not matched to a gene: 4. CDR3 DNA sequence: TGTGCCAGCAGCGTCCGGGACAGGGACACTGAAGCTTTCTTT. This codes for CASSVRDRDTEAFF.

There are a few counts of this clonotype. This may stem from a read error, because a much larger clone lies one nucleotide away. The chain couples TRBV6-1 to TRBJ2-3, with TRBD1 identical over 12 bases. The CDR3 totals 14 residues. Trimming cost V 6 bases and J 4 bases; bases outside gene matches: 2. Germline CDR1 reads MNHNS; CDR2 reads SASEGT. The CDR3 is CASRGTGGADTQYF. The CDR3 DNA sequence: TGTGCCAGCAGGGGGACAGGGGGCGCAGATACGCAGTATTTT.

Details on this clonotype: Being one base from a much bigger clone, this may be a read error. The chain is built from TRBV29-1 and TRBJ1-1; D is uncertain. The germline gives CDR1 SQVTM, CDR2 ANQGSEA. This CDR3 contains 11 residues. In DNA, the CDR3 is TGCAGCGCTGAATGGGTTTCAGGAGCTTTCTTT. The encoded protein is CSAEWVSGAFF.

The chain couples TRBV4-2 to TRBJ2-1; TRBD2 matches at 10 bases. CDR3 length equals 16 residues. Germline values: CDR1 LGHNA, CDR2 YNFKEQ. The junction had 6 bases not matched to a gene; V was cut back by 1 base and J by 6 bases. This chain's CDR3 is CASSQVFTSGVNEQFF. The CDR3 region has the DNA TGTGCCAGCAGCCAAGTGTTCACTAGCGGGGTCAATGAGCAGTTCTTC.

This clonotype was picked up many times. The chain combines TRBV12-3 or TRBV12-4 with TRBJ2-6; D is uncertain. V was trimmed by 4 bases and J by 0 bases, leaving 13 bases between them. The CDR3 covers 17 residues. The CDR3 sequence is CASSSRGQSSGANVLTF. The DNA of the CDR3 is TGTGCCAGCAGTTCGCGTGGCCAGAGCTCTGGGGCCAACGTCCTGACTTTC.

V and J are TRBV20-1 and TRBJ2-7; D is unclear. Trimming left V 1 base short and J 7 bases short, with 14 bases between. Germline values: CDR1 DFQATT, CDR2 SNEGSKA (reference sequence). The CDR3 consists of 13 residues. This CDR3 reads CSARGRLYNEQYF. The CDR3 DNA is TGCAGTGCTAGAGGTCGCCTTTACAATGAGCAGTACTTC.

This clonotype has at least ten counts. This chain uses TRBV7-2 with TRBJ2-7; the D gene could be TRBD1 or TRBD2 (5 bases each). There are 15 residues in the CDR3. The V gene lost 6 bases and the J gene lost 2 bases, with 17 bases spanning the gap. Germline assignment: CDR1 SGHTA and CDR2 FQGNSA. CDR3 in amino acids: CASSYPMGETYEQYF. The CDR3 DNA sequence: TGTGCCAGCAGTTACCCCATGGGGGAAACCTACGAGCAGTACTTC.

In its sample, this clonotype was seen a few times. This sequence joins TRBV5-1 and TRBJ2-1; no clear D gene. The CDR3 has 15 residues. Per germline, CDR1 SGHRS and CDR2 YFSETQ. V lost 4 bases and J 2 bases, leaving 13 bases between the germline ends. CDR3 nucleotides: TGCGCCAGCAGCCCCGCGGCCTCGACCTACAATGAGCAGTTCTTC. Encoded protein: CASSPAASTYNEQFF. The full variable domain, in which reference TRBV5-1 and TRBJ2-1 provide the parts outside the CDR3, is KAGVTQTPRYLIKTRGQQVTLSCSPISGHRSVSWYQQTPGQGLQFLFEYFSETQRNKGNFPGRFSGRQFSNSRSEMNVSTLELGDSALYLCASSPAASTYNEQFFGPGTRLTVL.

V usage is TRBV20-1 and J usage is TRBJ2-1; 9 nucleotides agree with TRBD2. The V and J ends lost 1 base and 8 bases, in that order; junction bases with no gene match: 15. This CDR3 is 17 amino acids long. The germline V gene encodes CDR1 DFQATT and CDR2 SNEGSKA (reference sequence). The CDR3 protein is CSARGGGLALYRDEQFF. In DNA, the CDR3 is TGCAGTGCTAGAGGCGGGGGACTAGCTTTATATCGGGATGAGCAGTTCTTC.

This clonotype has a handful of counts. The V call is TRBV4-1, the J call TRBJ1-2, with 8 positions matching TRBD1. V trimming: 4 bases; J trimming: 4 bases; junction bases outside the gene matches: 8. Germline-derived CDR1 and CDR2 are MGHRA and YSYEKL. This CDR3 is built from 15 residues. Here the CDR3 reads CASSPGGQVGYGYTF. The CDR3 nucleotides are TGCGCCAGCAGCCCGGGGGGACAGGTGGGCTATGGCTACACCTTC.